Sequencing of this T cell receptor beta chain was carried out in a study of monozygotic twins with cystic fibrosis. Profiling relied on immunoSEQ multiplex PCR, and the TCRdb table lists in-frame clones only, not all of them. This sample has roughly 15,000 clones, with over 80% found just once. This clone showed up just a few times. V was cut by 5 bases and J by 0 bases, with 8 bases left in between. In germline, CDR1 is MDHEN, CDR2 SYDVKM. The length of the CDR3 is 15 residues. Sample: blood. The TCR comes from a girl aged 2-10 years with cystic fibrosis. This chain links TRBV28 with TRBJ2-6; D call uncertain. The DNA of the CDR3 is TGTGCCAGCAGTCCGACCAGCTCTGGGGCCAACGTCCTGACTTTC. This encodes CASSPTSSGANVLTF.